This T cell receptor (beta chain) was sequenced in a study of naive and memory T cell subsets. An equimolar mix of two oligonucleotides served as the beta constant-region primer for TRBC1 and TRBC2. Nested alpha and beta constant-region primers with the SP2 primer drove four PCR rounds on ligated cDNA. Via MiXCR, TCRdb re-called the UMI-ligation and nested PCR reads, giving one row per CDR3 protein. The repertoire consists of 100,000 to 150,000 distinct CDR3 sequences, with roughly 32% occurring once and the leading ten covering approximately 0.9%. Germline CDR1 DFQATT, CDR2 SNEGSKA (reference sequence). V was trimmed by 3 bases and J by 1 base, leaving 10 bases between them. The CDR3 is 13 amino acids. From the second PCR step, alpha and beta chains were amplified apart.

The rearrangement joins TRBV20-1 to TRBJ2-7; TRBD2 is a possible D gene (6 bases). This TCR came from a human donor in good health. Sequencing was carried out using central memory CD4+ T cells from blood. The CDR3 is CSASRDSSYEQYF. CDR3 nucleotides: TGCAGTGCTAGCCGGGACTCTTCCTACGAGCAGTACTTC.